Listed below are T cell receptor beta chains from one sample, sequenced in a study of blood T cell repertoires in COVID-19. The assay was immunoSEQ multiplex PCR, and TCRdb's table has in-frame clones only and misses some. The profile shows about 370,000 clones, over 75% of them singletons. Sequencing was carried out using PBMCs or T cells enriched from blood (not recorded which). These receptors all stem from a man younger than 30 who had recovered from COVID-19. CDR3s include the opening cysteine and the closing phenylalanine or tryptophan. A D gene is named only where the DNA matches it firmly.

d_gene,j_gene,v_gene,CDR3nt,CDR3aa
-,TRBJ2-4,TRBV6-5,TGTGCCAGCAGTTACGGGGGGGGGCCCGCCAAAAACATTCAGTACTTC,CASSYGGGPAKNIQYF
TRBD1,TRBJ1-4,TRBV19,TGTGCCAGTAGTCTTGGACAGGGGTTCGAAAAACTGTTTTTT,CASSLGQGFEKLFF
TRBD1,TRBJ2-1,TRBV27,TGTGCCAGCAGGCCGGGACAGGGGTGGTTGGATGAGCAGTTCTTC,CASRPGQGWLDEQFF
TRBD1,TRBJ1-2,TRBV3-1/TRBV3-2,TGTGCCAGCAGCAACCGGGACAGGGCCGGCTACACCTTC,CASSNRDRAGYTF
TRBD2,TRBJ2-1,TRBV5-1,TGCGCCAGCAGCTTGCCTAGCGGGAGCTCCTACAATGAGCAGTTCTTC,CASSLPSGSSYNEQFF
TRBD1,TRBJ1-2,TRBV10-3,TGTGCCATCAGTGGACAGGGAGTAACTAACTATGGCTACACCTTC,CAISGQGVTNYGYTF
-,TRBJ2-3,TRBV11-2,TGTGCCAGCGGCGCGGCAGGGCTCTTCACAGATACGCAGTATTTT,CASGAAGLFTDTQYF
-,TRBJ1-4,TRBV7-6,TGTGCCAGCAGCTTGAGGGCAGACGAAAAACTGTTTTTT,CASSLRADEKLFF
TRBD2,TRBJ2-3,TRBV2,TGTGCCAGCAGCGTTACCGGGACTACTTCAGATACGCAGTATTTT,CASSVTGTTSDTQYF
-,TRBJ2-7,TRBV5-1,TGCGCCAGCAGCTTGGTGGAGTCTGTCTACGAGCAGTACTTC,CASSLVESVYEQYF
-,TRBJ2-3,TRBV12-3/TRBV12-4,TGTGCCAGCGGGAGAGATACGCAGTATTTT,CASGRDTQYF
TRBD1,TRBJ2-1,TRBV23-1,TGCGCCAGCAGTCATCGACAGGGGAACTCCTACAATGAGCAGTTCTTC,CASSHRQGNSYNEQFF
TRBD2,TRBJ2-5,TRBV2,TGTGCCAGCAGTTACGGACTAGCGGAAGAGACCCAGTACTTC,CASSYGLAEETQYF
-,TRBJ1-2,TRBV18,TGTGCCAGCTCCTGGACTTCCGACTATGGCTACACCTTC,CASSWTSDYGYTF
TRBD2,TRBJ2-1,TRBV10-3,TGTGCCATCAGCGGGACTAGCGGAGGTTGGGAGCAGTTCTTC,CAISGTSGGWEQFF
-,TRBJ2-5,TRBV7-2,TGTGCCAGCAGCATCTTAGGGGTCAGAGAGACCCAGTACTTC,CASSILGVRETQYF
TRBD2,TRBJ2-7,TRBV30,TGTGCCTGGAGTGCGGCGGGAGGTGGGGAGCAGTACTTC,CAWSAAGGGEQYF
TRBD1,TRBJ1-5,TRBV19,TGTGCCAGTAGTCCGGGGACAGGGGCCGGAGAGAATCAGCCCCAGCATTTT,CASSPGTGAGENQPQHF
TRBD2,TRBJ2-4,TRBV4-1,TGCGCCAGCAGCCAAGAATATGGGACTAGCGGTATCCGAGGGAACATTCAGTACTTC,CASSQEYGTSGIRGNIQYF
-,TRBJ2-7,TRBV3-1/TRBV3-2,TGTGCCAGCAGCCAAGTGATGGGGCGCGGGGAGGAGCAGTACTTC,CASSQVMGRGEEQYF
TRBD2,TRBJ2-7,TRBV7-2,TGTGCCAGCAGCTTAAATGGGCTAGCGGGAGGGGGGGAGCAGTACTTC,CASSLNGLAGGGEQYF
-,TRBJ2-1,TRBV3-1/TRBV3-2,TGTGCCAGCAGCCAAGCGGGAGCGGGCAATGAGCAGTTCTTC,CASSQAGAGNEQFF
-,TRBJ2-5,TRBV5-4,TGTGCCAGCAGCTTGGAGGGGCCTGAGTACTTC,CASSLEGPEYF
-,TRBJ1-5,TRBV5-5,TGTGCCAGCAGCCTAGACAGCCTCCTAGGGCCCCAGCATTTT,CASSLDSLLGPQHF